Each of the 29 T cell receptor beta chains below was sequenced from the same sample in a study of shared clonotypes between healthy human individuals. The naive CD8 population came from CD45RO-negative cells selected for CCR7, without terminally differentiated effector memory CD45RA+ cells. Using immunoSEQ multiplex PCR, the repertoire was profiled, and TCRdb retains in-frame clones only, with some absent. The sample has about 2,200,000 clones, approximately 94% seen once. Sequencing used naive CD8+ T cells from PBMCs. The receptors were sampled from a man younger than 30 in good health. Some clones in this sample may be carry-over from other donors' samples.

This clone has a single count. The chain uses TRBV27 and TRBJ2-7; 12 bases map to TRBD2. This CDR3 contains 16 residues. Trimming took 2 bases from V and 3 from J; bases not matched to a gene: 5. The germline gives CDR1 MNHEY, CDR2 SMNVEV (reference sequence). The CDR3 DNA reads as TGTGCCAGCAGTTTAAGGACTAGCGGGGACCTCTACGAGCAGTACTTC. Its protein is CASSLRTSGDLYEQYF.

The chain employs TRBV30 and TRBJ1-2, with D possibly being TRBD1 (6 bases). In germline, CDR1 is GTSNPN, CDR2 SVGIG (reference sequence). CDR3 length equals 14 residues. The V end lost 0 bases, the J end lost 2 bases, and 10 bases lay between the germline ends. The CDR3 region is CAWSVLDRNYGYTF. The CDR3 nucleotides read TGTGCCTGGAGTGTATTGGACAGAAACTATGGCTACACCTTC.

The V gene is TRBV13, the J gene TRBJ2-3; no clear D gene. The CDR3 totals 11 residues. Germline assignment: CDR1 PRHDT and CDR2 FYEKMQ (reference sequence). Trimming cost V 5 bases and J 2 bases, with 2 bases left between them. In DNA, the CDR3 is TGTGCCAGCAGCCACACAGATACGCAGTATTTT. Protein sequence: CASSHTDTQYF.

V and J are TRBV11-2 and TRBJ2-1; D is perhaps TRBD2 (6 bases). This CDR3 is 15 amino acids long. V was shortened by 0 bases and J by 5 bases, with 11 bases between the two germline ends. Germline V gene lookup returns CDR1 SGHAT and CDR2 FQNNGV. CDR3 residues: CASSLDQGLHNEQFF. The CDR3 DNA sequence: TGTGCCAGCAGCTTAGATCAGGGACTCCACAATGAGCAGTTCTTC.

Here the CDR3 DNA reads TGTGCCAGCAGCTCGGGGAGAAGGGGCCATCAGCCCCAGCATTTT. Translation gives CASSSGRRGHQPQHF. V is TRBV13 and J is TRBJ1-5; the D gene is possibly TRBD1 (5 bases). CDR1 and CDR2 (germline): PRHDT, FYEKMQ (reference sequence). The CDR3 extends over 15 amino acids. V dropped 4 bases and J dropped 5 bases, with 15 bases sitting between them.

The rearrangement links TRBV7-3 to TRBJ2-6, with 9 bases aligning to TRBD1. Germline assignment: CDR1 SGHTA and CDR2 FQGTGA. V shed 0 bases and J 3 bases; nucleotides not matched to a gene: 6. The CDR3 sequence is 18 residues long. The CDR3 reads CASSLTGTGSGGANVLTF. CDR3 bases: TGTGCCAGCAGCTTAACTGGGACAGGGTCTGGTGGGGCCAACGTCCTGACTTTC.

In nucleotides, the CDR3 is TGTGCCAGCACCCTCCCGTGGGAACCCTACGAGCAGTACTTC. This sequence encodes CASTLPWEPYEQYF. V usage is TRBV27 and J usage is TRBJ2-7; D ambiguous. Germline V gives CDR1 MNHEY, CDR2 SMNVEV (reference sequence). V lost 7 bases and J 2 bases, leaving 15 bases between the germline ends. The CDR3 spans 14 residues.

This rearrangement joins TRBV30 to TRBJ2-5; TRBD1 is a possible D gene (5 bases). Deletions cut 2 bases from V and 2 bases from J, with 21 bases between. Germline CDR1 is GTSNPN and CDR2 is SVGIG (reference sequence). The CDR3 sequence is 17 residues long. In DNA, the CDR3 is TGTGCCTGGAGTTCAAACCTCCTGACAGCCTTTCAAGAGACCCAGTACTTC. It encodes CAWSSNLLTAFQETQYF.

In its sample, this clone was seen once. CDR3 loop: CASSPRGAEATEAFF. The CDR3 region has the DNA TGTGCCAGCAGCCCCAGAGGGGCGGAGGCCACTGAAGCTTTCTTT. The genes are TRBV11-2 and TRBJ1-1, with D possibly TRBD1 on 5 matching bases. The CDR3 is 15 amino acids. CDR1 and CDR2 from the germline V gene are SGHAT and FQNNGV. With 5 bases removed from V and 4 bases from J, the gap between germline ends came to 17 bases.

This clone appeared a few times. The gene calls are TRBV19 and TRBJ2-7, with unresolved D. Germline CDR1 LNHDA, CDR2 SQIVND (reference sequence). V was cut by 6 bases and J by 3 bases, with 9 bases left in between. The CDR3 contains 12 residues. The CDR3 region has the DNA TGTGCCAGTAGGAATCAGAACTACGAGCAGTACTTC. It codes for CASRNQNYEQYF.

About this clone itself: Within the sample, other DNA sequences also encode this same CDR3. The chain recombines TRBV29-1 with TRBJ2-7; no firm D call. The ends were cut back, 4 bases at V and 0 bases at J, with 7 bases in the middle. CDR3 length: 12 residues. CDR1 is SQVTM and CDR2 is ANQGSEA in the germline V gene. The CDR3, as DNA: TGCAGCGTTGTTGGCGACTCCTACGAGCAGTACTTC. Encoded protein: CSVVGDSYEQYF.

The chain has TRBV21-1 and TRBJ2-7; the table's D call TRBD2 went unverified against the DNA. TRBV21-1 is assigned pseudogene status. The CDR3 extends over 18 amino acids. The DNA of the CDR3 is TGTGCCAGCAGCAAAGGAACTAGCGGGAGGCCCGACTTTCGGGAGCAGTACTTC. It translates to CASSKGTSGRPDFREQYF.

As concerns this clone: Within the sample, other DNA sequences also encode this same CDR3. This chain links TRBV6-5 with TRBJ1-1, with a weak D call TRBD1 (5 bases). Per the germline V gene, CDR1 is MNHEY and CDR2 is SVGAGI. The CDR3 loop spans 14 amino acids. V lost 2 bases and J 0 bases, leaving 7 bases between the germline ends. The CDR3 region is CASSYRGLNTEAFF. In DNA form, the CDR3 reads TGTGCCAGCAGTTACAGGGGCTTGAACACTGAAGCTTTCTTT.

The sample holds one count of this clone. The gene calls are TRBV7-9 and TRBJ2-1; D ambiguous. The CDR3 sequence is 13 residues long. Germline V gene sequence: CDR1 SEHNR, CDR2 FQNEAQ (reference sequence). With 5 bases removed from V and 8 bases from J, the gap between germline ends came to 13 bases. DNA of the CDR3: TGTGCCAGCAGCGTTGTGGGGTTCCATGAGCAGTTCTTC. Amino acid sequence: CASSVVGFHEQFF.

The CDR3 protein is CASSPEDRFTEAFF. The CDR3 region has the DNA TGTGCCAGCAGTCCTGAGGACAGATTCACTGAAGCTTTCTTT. The chain uses TRBV6-5 and TRBJ1-1; D possibly corresponds to TRBD1 (6 bases). V gave up 5 bases and J gave up 4 bases, with 14 bases separating them. Germline V gives CDR1 MNHEY, CDR2 SVGAGI. The CDR3 length is 14 residues.

The V gene is TRBV28, the J gene TRBJ2-3, with TRBD2 matching 9 bases. Germline CDR1 is MDHEN and CDR2 is SYDVKM. This CDR3 comprises 15 residues. V trimming: 6 bases; J trimming: 2 bases; junction bases outside the gene matches: 6. The CDR3 DNA sequence: TGTGCCAGCAGCGTTCTAGCGGGAAACACAGATACGCAGTATTTT. This translates into CASSVLAGNTDTQYF.

The rearrangement uses TRBV29-1 and TRBJ2-5, with 10 positions matching TRBD2. V trimming: 0 bases; J trimming: 5 bases; junction bases outside the gene matches: 27. The CDR3 spans 22 residues. Per germline, CDR1 SQVTM and CDR2 ANQGSEA. DNA of the CDR3: TGCAGCGTTGAAGACCCCCTAGGTGGGGGGAGATTTCTAGCGGGAGAGGGGGAGACCCAGTACTTC. Translated: CSVEDPLGGGRFLAGEGETQYF.

This chain joins TRBV29-1 and TRBJ1-5, with D hard to call. The CDR3 has 13 residues. The germline V gene has CDR1 SQVTM and CDR2 ANQGSEA. V shed 4 bases and J shed 7 bases, with 14 bases lying between them. The CDR3: CSVAGPAGQPQHF. The CDR3 DNA sequence: TGCAGCGTTGCAGGACCCGCCGGGCAGCCCCAGCATTTT.

The chain combines TRBV27 with TRBJ1-1; 9 nucleotides match TRBD1. This CDR3 comprises 15 residues. The trim removed 5 bases at V and 5 bases at J, leaving 9 bases unmatched. Germline V gene data show CDR1 as MNHEY and CDR2 as SMNVEV (reference sequence). CDR3 nucleotides: TGTGCCAGCAGTCTACGGGACAGGGCGTGGACTGAAGCTTTCTTT. It translates to CASSLRDRAWTEAFF.

V usage is TRBV19 and J usage is TRBJ2-5; 7 bases fit TRBD1. The CDR3 extends over 14 amino acids. V gave up 8 bases and J gave up 0 bases; unmatched junction bases: 6. Germline CDR1 is LNHDA and CDR2 is SQIVND (reference sequence). For the CDR3, the DNA is TGTGCCAGTGCCCACAGGGGCCACCAAGAGACCCAGTACTTC. Its protein product is CASAHRGHQETQYF. The variable domain in full, completed from reference TRBV19 and TRBJ2-5, reads DGGITQSPKYLFRKEGQNVTLSCEQNLNHDAMYWYRQDPGQGLRLIYYSQIVNDFQKGDIAEGYSVSREKKESFPLTVTSAQKNPTAFYLCASAHRGHQETQYFGPGTRLLVL.

The chain links TRBV28 to TRBJ2-3; tentatively, D is TRBD1 (5 bases). The germline V and J ends were trimmed by 4 bases and 1 base, with 9 bases remaining between them. The CDR3 runs to 14 residues. CDR1 is MDHEN, CDR2 SYDVKM, per germline. CDR3 sequence reads: CASSSARGTDTQYF. The CDR3 region has the DNA TGTGCCAGCAGTTCCGCCAGGGGCACAGATACGCAGTATTTT.

In this sample, this clone turned up once. This rearrangement joins TRBV7-9 to TRBJ1-1; possible D gene TRBD1, 6 bases. V dropped 1 base and J dropped 7 bases, with 19 bases sitting between them. This CDR3 is built from 16 residues. Germline CDR1 is SEHNR and CDR2 is FQNEAQ (reference sequence). The CDR3 DNA reads TGTGCCAGCAGCTTAGAGAGGGGGGGACAAACAAATGAAGCTTTCTTT. Residues: CASSLERGGQTNEAFF.

This rearrangement joins TRBV27 to TRBJ2-2, with D unclear. The CDR3 is 16 amino acids. Germline loops: CDR1 MNHEY, CDR2 SMNVEV (reference sequence). V shed 7 bases and J shed 1 base, with 16 bases lying between them. The CDR3 DNA sequence: TGTGCCAGCAAACCCCAAACTTTTATGAACACCGGGGAGCTGTTTTTT. Amino acid sequence: CASKPQTFMNTGELFF.

The rearrangement joins TRBV7-6 to TRBJ2-5; D tentatively fits TRBD1 or TRBD2 (6 bases each). The ends were cut back, 5 bases at V and 2 bases at J, with 12 bases in the middle. Germline V gene data show CDR1 as SGHVS and CDR2 as FNYEAQ. CDR3 length equals 14 residues. The CDR3 loop is CASSQGTFQETQYF. CDR3 sequence (DNA): TGTGCCAGCAGCCAGGGGACTTTTCAAGAGACCCAGTACTTC.

The chain uses TRBV27 and TRBJ2-7; maybe TRBD1 (6 bases). Germline V gene data show CDR1 as MNHEY and CDR2 as SMNVEV (reference sequence). Trimming took 11 bases from V and 7 from J, leaving 36 bases between them. The CDR3 sequence is 18 residues long. This CDR3 reads CAQAGAGDLSPPLREQYF. Here the CDR3 DNA reads TGTGCCCAGGCCGGGGCAGGGGATCTCTCCCCGCCACTTAGGGAGCAGTACTTC.

This rearrangement joins TRBV27 to TRBJ2-7; D remains ambiguous. Germline V CDR1 and CDR2: MNHEY, SMNVEV (reference sequence). The length of the CDR3 is 16 residues. Trimming took off 3 bases at V and 0 bases at J, with 15 bases between the two ends. The CDR3 is CASSFSMGGRSYEQYF. CDR3 nucleotide sequence: TGTGCCAGCAGTTTCTCTATGGGTGGGCGCTCCTACGAGCAGTACTTC.

Points on this clone: Other DNA sequences in the same sample also yield this CDR3. This chain uses TRBV9 with TRBJ2-1; D possibly corresponds to TRBD2 (5 bases). The germline V and J ends were trimmed by 4 bases and 0 bases, with 14 bases remaining between them. CDR3 length: 16 residues. Germline CDR1 is SGDLS and CDR2 is YYNGEE. CDR3 sequence (DNA): TGTGCCAGCAGCCCATCAAGCGGTAGCTCCTACAATGAGCAGTTCTTC. Amino acids: CASSPSSGSSYNEQFF.

This sequence joins TRBV27 and TRBJ1-2; no clear D. The CDR3 loop spans 15 amino acids. CDR1 is MNHEY, CDR2 SMNVEV, per germline (reference sequence). Trimming cost V 6 bases and J 0 bases, with 14 bases left between them. The CDR3 nucleotides are TGTGCCAGCAGGCTAAAAGCCAGCTCTAACTATGGCTACACCTTC. Protein product: CASRLKASSNYGYTF.

In its sample, this clone was seen once. The rearrangement joins TRBV9 to TRBJ2-7, with D unclear. Germline assignment: CDR1 SGDLS and CDR2 YYNGEE. The CDR3 length is 14 residues. The germline V and J ends were trimmed by 0 bases and 7 bases, with 14 bases remaining between them. The CDR3: CASSVDGGPREQYF. The CDR3 coding sequence is TGTGCCAGCAGCGTAGATGGTGGACCGCGGGAGCAGTACTTC.